This is a list of T cell receptor beta chains from one sample in a study of OX40 agonist ivuxolimab in advanced cancers. Assay used: immunoSEQ multiplex PCR; TCRdb lists only in-frame clones, some missing. The table includes tens of thousands of clones, about four fifths detected once. Sequencing used CD4+ or CD8+ T cells sorted from blood, obtained in a trial of the OX40 agonist ivuxolimab. These receptors came from an adult with an advanced solid tumor such as melanoma, head and neck, liver or kidney cancer. Each CDR3 is given with its conserved first and last residue. The D gene is left open where the match is weak. Only part of the rows carry a size: once, few, many, or a class if the clone is expanded.

>TRBV2|TRBJ2-1|NA|TRBD2
TGTGCCAGCAAGAGAGGACTAGCGGGTCCCAATGAGCAGTTCTTC
CASKRGLAGPNEQFF
>TRBV2|TRBJ1-1|NA|NA
TGTGCCAGCAGCGGGACTGAAGCTTTCTTT
CASSGTEAFF
>TRBV5-1|TRBJ2-7|NA|TRBD2
TGCGCCAGCAGCTTAAGGACTAGCGGCGACTACGAGCAGTACTTC
CASSLRTSGDYEQYF
>TRBV29-1|TRBJ2-3|NA|TRBD2
TGCAGCGTTGAAGGACTAGCGGGGGATAGCACAGATACGCAGTATTTT
CSVEGLAGDSTDTQYF
>TRBV30|TRBJ2-3|NA|TRBD2
TGCTGCCTCAGGACTAGCTCTAGCACAGATACGCAGTATTTT
CCLRTSSSTDTQYF
>TRBV7-2|TRBJ2-7|NA|NA
TGTGCCAGCAGCACCGGGACATCTTGGTACGAGCAGTACTTC
CASSTGTSWYEQYF
>TRBV27|TRBJ2-7|once|TRBD2
TGTGCCAGCAGTAGCGTAGCGGGAGGACTCTACGAGCAGTACTTC
CASSSVAGGLYEQYF
>TRBV19|TRBJ1-5|NA|NA
TGTGCCAGTAGTATAGCCGGAGGGCAGCCCAATCAGCCCCAGCATTTT
CASSIAGGQPNQPQHF
>TRBV28|TRBJ1-1|NA|NA
TGTGCCAGCAGTACCAGGAGGCGGACCTCCCCGAACACTGAAGCTTTCTTT
CASSTRRRTSPNTEAFF
>TRBV5-4|TRBJ2-7|NA|NA
TGTGCCAGCAGCCGGCCTTTTGGTTACGAGCAGTACTTC
CASSRPFGYEQYF
>TRBV7-3|TRBJ1-1|few|NA
TGTGCCAGCAGCCCGCAGGGAAATATGAACACTGAAGCTTTCTTT
CASSPQGNMNTEAFF
>TRBV7-3|TRBJ2-7|NA|TRBD1
TGTGCCAGCAGCTTAAGCCCGGGACAGGGAGAGCAGTACTTC
CASSLSPGQGEQYF
>TRBV5-4|TRBJ1-2|NA|NA
TGTGCCAGCAGCTTGGCTGGACCGACTAACTATGGCTACACCTTC
CASSLAGPTNYGYTF
>TRBV4-3|TRBJ2-7|once|NA
TGCGCCAGCAGCCAAGTGCCTAGTGACTACGAGCAGTACTTC
CASSQVPSDYEQYF
>TRBV30|TRBJ2-1|NA|NA
TGTGCCTGGAGCGAGGACACCTACAATGAGCAGTTCTTC
CAWSEDTYNEQFF
>TRBV4-1|TRBJ1-1|NA|NA
TGCGCCAGCAGCCAAGGACAGCAGGGAAACACTGAAGCTTTCTTT
CASSQGQQGNTEAFF
>TRBV27|TRBJ1-1|NA|NA
TGTGCCAGCAGTTTGGGCGCTGAAGCTTTCTTT
CASSLGAEAFF
>TRBV6-6|TRBJ1-6|NA|NA
TGTGCCAGCAGTTTGGGGGATTCACCCCTCCACTTT
CASSLGDSPLHF
>TRBV19|TRBJ2-4|NA|NA
TGTGCCAGTAGTATAGTTACATATGACAAAAACATTCAGTACTTC
CASSIVTYDKNIQYF
>TRBV5-4|TRBJ2-1|NA|TRBD2
TGTGCCAGCAGCTTGAGACTAGCGGGAGGGTTGCCCTACAATGAGCAGTTCTTC
CASSLRLAGGLPYNEQFF
>TRBV6-6|TRBJ2-1|NA|NA
TGTGCCAGCAGTTACTCCGGGCCCTCATACAATGAGCAGTTCTTC
CASSYSGPSYNEQFF
>TRBV6-5|TRBJ2-5|NA|NA
TGTGCCAGCAGGGAGCAGGCGGTCTCTCCAAAGACCCAGTACTTC
CASREQAVSPKTQYF
>TRBV9|TRBJ2-7|NA|TRBD2
TGTGCCAGCAGCGTAGGTCTAGCGGGAGCTTACGAGCAGTACTTC
CASSVGLAGAYEQYF
>TRBV5-1|TRBJ2-2|NA|TRBD2
TGCGCCAGCAGCTATGAGCGGGGCCCGAACACCGGGGAGCTGTTTTTT
CASSYERGPNTGELFF
>TRBV30|TRBJ1-2|NA|NA
TGTGCCTGGAGTGCATCGACCTACAGGGTTGGCTACACCTTC
CAWSASTYRVGYTF
>TRBV9|TRBJ1-6|NA|TRBD1
TGTGCCAGCAGCGTAGCTACCCGTGGTGGGACAGGGTTTTCACCCCTCCACTTT
CASSVATRGGTGFSPLHF
>TRBV6-6|TRBJ1-1|NA|NA
TGTGCCAGCAGTTACTCTCCAGGTTTGGAAGCTTTCTTT
CASSYSPGLEAFF
>TRBV30|TRBJ2-2|once|NA
TGTGCCTGGAGCGATACAGGGAAGGGCTTCACCGGGGAGCTGTTTTTT
CAWSDTGKGFTGELFF
>TRBV6-5|TRBJ1-1|NA|TRBD1
TGTGCCAGCAGTCAAGGACAGGGCCACACTGAAGCTTTCTTT
CASSQGQGHTEAFF
>TRBV6-6|TRBJ2-1|NA|TRBD1
TGTGCCAGCAGCCGAGGGACAGGGGGTAGGAATGAGCAGTTCTTC
CASSRGTGGRNEQFF
>TRBV7-3|TRBJ1-1|NA|TRBD1
TGTGCCAGCAGCTTAGGGACAGGGAGGACTGAAGCTTTCTTT
CASSLGTGRTEAFF
>TRBV27|TRBJ1-3|NA|NA
TGTGCCAGCAGTAGGAACAGGGTTGTCGCTGGAAGCACCATATATTTT
CASSRNRVVAGSTIYF
>TRBV2|TRBJ2-4|NA|NA
TGTGCCAGCAAGGGGGGTCTCTTAGCCAAAAACATTCAGTACTTC
CASKGGLLAKNIQYF
>TRBV5-1|TRBJ2-1|NA|TRBD1
TGCGCCAGCCAATGGACAGGTTACAATGAGCAGTTCTTC
CASQWTGYNEQFF
>TRBV5-1|TRBJ2-5|NA|NA
TGCGCCAGCAGCTTGGCGGCGGGGAGCCAGACCCAGTACTTC
CASSLAAGSQTQYF
>TRBV9|TRBJ2-2|NA|TRBD2
TGTGCCAGCAGCGTGACAACTAGCGGGAGTTCCAGCGGGGAGCTGTTTTTT
CASSVTTSGSSSGELFF
>TRBV11-3|TRBJ2-1|once|NA
TGTGCCAGCCGAGGTGCGGGCTACAATGAGCAGTTCTTC
CASRGAGYNEQFF
>TRBV29-1|TRBJ2-7|few|NA
TGCAGCGTTCGGGTTTTGATGTACGAGCAGTACTTC
CSVRVLMYEQYF
>TRBV4-3|TRBJ1-1|NA|NA
TGCGCCAGCAGGGCTGACCACGAAGACACTCGAGAAGCTTTCTTT
CASRADHEDTREAFF
>TRBV4-1|TRBJ2-5|NA|TRBD2
TGCGCCAGCAGCGACCCGACTAGCGCTAACCAAGAGACCCAGTACTTC
CASSDPTSANQETQYF
>TRBV5-4|TRBJ2-1|NA|TRBD1
TGTGCCAGCAGTAAATCCCGGGACAGGGGTTCCTACAATGAGCAGTTCTTC
CASSKSRDRGSYNEQFF
>TRBV6-4|TRBJ2-4|NA|TRBD1
TGTGCCATCCCTGGGACAGAAATTAAAAACATTCAGTACTTC
CAIPGTEIKNIQYF
>TRBV19|TRBJ2-1|NA|TRBD2
TGTGCCAGTGCTAGTAGCGGGAGTTCCTACAATGAGCAGTTCTTC
CASASSGSSYNEQFF
>TRBV10-3|TRBJ1-2|NA|NA
TGTGCCATCAGTGAGTCGAAAATCTATGGCTACACCTTC
CAISESKIYGYTF
>TRBV6-6|TRBJ1-4|NA|TRBD1
TGTGCCAGCCTGGGGACAGGGGAAAAACTGTTTTTT
CASLGTGEKLFF
>TRBV5-1|TRBJ2-3|once|TRBD2
TGCGCCAGCGGACTAGCGGCTAGCACAGATACGCAGTATTTT
CASGLAASTDTQYF
>TRBV7-2|TRBJ2-3|NA|TRBD2
TGTGCCAGCAGCTTATGGCGGGAGGGCGATACGCAGTATTTT
CASSLWREGDTQYF
>TRBV9|TRBJ1-1|NA|NA
TGTGCCAGCAGCGTGGTGGTGAACACTGAAGCTTTCTTT
CASSVVVNTEAFF
>TRBV28|TRBJ1-1|NA|NA
TGTGCCAGCAGTTTACCCCCAGTGACGAACACTGAAGCTTTCTTT
CASSLPPVTNTEAFF
>TRBV18|TRBJ2-3|NA|TRBD2
TGTGCCAGCTCATCAGGGACTAGCGGCACAGATACGCAGTATTTT
CASSSGTSGTDTQYF
>TRBV28|TRBJ2-3|few|NA
TGTGCCAGCAGTTTTGTAGCGGGCACAGATACGCAGTATTTT
CASSFVAGTDTQYF
>TRBV27|TRBJ2-1|few|TRBD2
TGTGCCAGCAGTTTGACGGGGACTAGTTTCCATGAGCAGTTCTTC
CASSLTGTSFHEQFF
>TRBV5-4|TRBJ1-3|NA|TRBD1
TGTGCCAGCAGCAATCTTGGGACAGGGACGGGAAACACCATATATTTT
CASSNLGTGTGNTIYF
>TRBV28|TRBJ2-7|NA|NA
TGTGCCAGCAGTCCGCTAAGCCGGGTCAAGGGGGTATACGAGCAGTACTTC
CASSPLSRVKGVYEQYF
>TRBV15|TRBJ1-1|NA|NA
TGTGCCACCAGCAGAGGTCTTTTGGGGATGAACACTGAAGCTTTCTTT
CATSRGLLGMNTEAFF
>TRBV7-2|TRBJ2-7|NA|NA
TGTGCCAGCAGCTTAGCGTATCTTTCCCCCCTAAACGAGCAGTACTTC
CASSLAYLSPLNEQYF
>TRBV19|TRBJ2-2|NA|TRBD1
TGTGCCAGTACCCGGACAGGGGTTTCCGGGGAGCTGTTTTTT
CASTRTGVSGELFF
>TRBV2|TRBJ1-1|NA|NA
TGTGCCAGCAGTATTGACAGCCCTGAAGCTTTCTTT
CASSIDSPEAFF
>TRBV10-3|TRBJ2-3|NA|NA
TGTGCCGTCGGGGGCCTCGTCACAGATACGCAGTATTTT
CAVGGLVTDTQYF